This TCR beta chain was captured in a study of cytomegalovirus exposure and HLA in healthy donors. Study observations and caveats: There were reportedly fewer N-insertions in an Asian-associated ancestry cluster than the approximately 670-donor mean, in a later analysis. Later genetic work tied a missense DCLRE1C variant to beta-chain V and J trimming. Most of the CMV-associated TCR beta chains (in a later analysis) appeared to be HLA-restricted. Rarity held for most TCR sequences, but there were some public TCRs that occurred in many donors.

Both 60 Vbeta primers and 13 Jbeta primers went into the PCR. The repertoire was sequenced with immunoSEQ multiplex PCR; TCRdb's copy has only in-frame clones and lacks some. The sample has 130,000 or so clones; about 70% are singletons. Germline assignment: CDR1 KGHSH and CDR2 LQKENI. This CDR3 is built from 14 residues. The trim removed 3 bases at V and 7 bases at J, leaving 6 bases unmatched. The count of this clone is one. Its antigen remains unknown. The genes are TRBV18 and TRBJ2-7; TRBD1 aligns across 10 bases. The sequenced sample was PBMCs. This sequence was found in a woman aged 35 to 49 in good health and CMV-seropositive. CDR3 protein: CASSPIDRGREQYF. CDR3 coding DNA: TGTGCCAGCTCACCTATCGACAGGGGGCGTGAGCAGTACTTC.